This T cell receptor beta chain appears in the sequencing data of a study of response to subunit inactivated influenza vaccine. CDR3 size: 14 residues. The germline V gene has CDR1 LGHDT and CDR2 YNNKEL (reference sequence). Between the trimmed V and J ends, which lost 4 bases and 6 bases, there was a span of 16 bases. General study points: That few new T cells are recruited by each seasonal influenza vaccination was the authors' suggestion.

Regarding this clonotype: Its antigen is still unknown.

MiXCR was run by TCRdb on the RT-PCR reads, yielding one entry per CDR3 protein. This table holds hundreds of thousands of distinct CDR3 sequences, under 9% found once. The gene calls are TRBV3-1 and TRBJ2-7; D gene uncertain. The TCR comes from a man aged 50-75 years who received an inactivated influenza vaccine. Sample: PBMCs from blood, taken around 2 years after vaccination. The CDR3 DNA follows: TGTGCCAGCAGCCCAACCACCAAAGGGCTCGAGCAGTACTTC. Translation gives CASSPTTKGLEQYF.